These 26 T cell receptor beta chains originate from one sample sequenced in a study of blood T cell repertoires in COVID-19. TCRdb keeps only in-frame clones here, not all; method: immunoSEQ multiplex PCR. Here the sample spans approximately 240,000 clones, nearly 90% being singletons. The sequenced material came from peripheral blood. The receptors derive from a young woman who had recovered from COVID-19.

The chain has TRBV21-1 and TRBJ1-3; the listed D gene, TRBD1, was not tested against the DNA. TRBV21-1 corresponds to a pseudogene. CDR3 size: 17 residues. The CDR3 DNA follows: TGTGCCAGCAGCAAGAGGGACAGGTCCCTCTCTGGAAACACCATATATTTT. Encoded protein: CASSKRDRSLSGNTIYF.

V usage is TRBV13 and J usage is TRBJ2-3; tentative D call: TRBD2 (7 bases). V was trimmed by 4 bases and J by 5 bases, leaving 16 bases between them. Germline V gene data show CDR1 as PRHDT and CDR2 as FYEKMQ (reference sequence). This CDR3 is built from 15 residues. CDR3 sequence reads: CASSWGRGAQDTQYF. The CDR3 region has the DNA TGTGCCAGCAGCTGGGGACGGGGGGCTCAAGATACGCAGTATTTT.

This chain joins TRBV11-3 and TRBJ2-3, with 8 bases that match TRBD2. Germline V lookup: CDR1 SGHNT, CDR2 YENEEA. This CDR3 comprises 13 residues. Trimming removed 5 bases from V and 6 bases from J; junction bases left unmatched: 4. The chain's CDR3 is CASSEGLGDTQYF. CDR3 nucleotide sequence: TGTGCCAGCAGCGAGGGACTAGGGGATACGCAGTATTTT.

This clone was detected once. The J gene is TRBJ2-5, the V gene TRBV7-2; the D is unclear. The germline V and J ends were trimmed by 2 bases and 5 bases, with 6 bases remaining between them. The CDR3 consists of 12 residues. Looked up from germline, CDR1 is SGHTA and CDR2 is FQGNSA. In DNA form, the CDR3 reads TGTGCCAGCAGCTTACAGGCGGAGACCCAGTACTTC. Protein: CASSLQAETQYF.

This clone occurred once. The CDR3 loop reads CASSYLQGAGDTQYF. CDR3 coding DNA: TGTGCCAGCAGTTACCTTCAGGGGGCTGGAGATACGCAGTATTTT. The V call is TRBV6-2 or TRBV6-3, the J call TRBJ2-3, with 8 bases identical to TRBD1. Germline V gene sequence: CDR1 MNHEY, CDR2 SVGEGT. CDR3 length: 15 amino acids. After removal of 2 bases from V and 5 bases from J, the junction contained 6 bases not matched to a gene.

This clone was seen a handful of times. This chain joins TRBV30 and TRBJ1-1; no reliable D call. Per the germline V gene, CDR1 is GTSNPN and CDR2 is SVGIG (reference sequence). The CDR3 has 10 amino acids. V dropped 3 bases and J dropped 14 bases, with 13 bases sitting between them. The CDR3 region has the DNA TGTGCCTGGAGCTCTTTCTCCCCCTTCTTT. Protein: CAWSSFSPFF.

This rearrangement joins TRBV11-2 to TRBJ2-2; possibly TRBD1 for D (5 bases). Germline CDR1 SGHAT, CDR2 FQNNGV. Deletions cut 3 bases from V and 1 base from J, with 9 bases between. This CDR3 has 15 residues. In DNA, the CDR3 is TGTGCCAGCAGCTTTCAGGGATTGAACACCGGGGAGCTGTTTTTT. This translates into CASSFQGLNTGELFF.

The chain uses TRBV7-9 and TRBJ2-2, with D hard to call. V was shortened by 1 base and J by 0 bases, with 12 bases between the two germline ends. The V gene's germline CDR1 is SEHNR and CDR2 FQNEAQ (reference sequence). The CDR3 is 17 amino acids. The CDR3 loop is CASSLGARHANTGELFF. CDR3 nucleotide sequence: TGTGCCAGCAGCTTAGGGGCGAGACACGCGAACACCGGGGAGCTGTTTTTT.

This clone was seen once. The chain recombines TRBV7-8 with TRBJ2-6; D remains ambiguous. The CDR3 is 18 amino acids. The germline V gene encodes CDR1 SGHVS and CDR2 FQNEAQ. The V end lost 1 base, the J end lost 3 bases, and 16 bases lay between the germline ends. CDR3: CASSLGLQYMYGANVLTF. CDR3 in DNA: TGTGCCAGCAGCTTAGGCTTGCAGTACATGTATGGGGCCAACGTCCTGACTTTC.

This clone was seen a single time. V gene TRBV5-4 combines with J gene TRBJ2-5; a possible D gene is TRBD1 (6 bases). Trimming removed 3 bases at V and 3 bases at J, with 9 bases between. Germline CDR1 reads SGHNT; CDR2 reads YYREEE (reference sequence). The CDR3 has 13 amino acids. CDR3 nucleotide sequence: TGTGCCAGCAGCTGGGGGCCCGAAGAGACCCAGTACTTC. Translating gives CASSWGPEETQYF.

V and J are TRBV2 and TRBJ1-1, with D possibly TRBD1 on 6 matching bases. Germline V gene lookup returns CDR1 SNHLY and CDR2 FYNNEI. The V and J ends lost 10 bases and 4 bases respectively, with 16 bases between them. CDR3 length: 13 residues. CDR3 in DNA: TGTGCCAACTCCGCTACCAGGGGCACTGAAGCTTTCTTT. Translation gives CANSATRGTEAFF.

The rearrangement uses TRBV3-1 (or the pseudogene TRBV3-2) and TRBJ2-3; D gene unclear. Trimming cost V 1 base and J 4 bases, with 6 bases left between them. The germline gives CDR1 LGHDT, CDR2 YNNKEL (reference sequence). The CDR3 sequence is 13 residues long. The CDR3 region is CASSQAIPDTQYF. In DNA, the CDR3 is TGTGCCAGCAGCCAAGCAATCCCAGATACGCAGTATTTT.

This clone was observed a few times. The genes are TRBV24-1 and TRBJ1-4, with 7 bases lining up with TRBD1. In germline, CDR1 is KGHDR, CDR2 SFDVKD. The CDR3 has 13 amino acids. The ends lost 9 bases at V and 8 bases at J; junction bases unmatched: 8. The DNA for the CDR3 is TGTGCCACCGCGGCAGCGACAGGGGAAAAACTGTTTTTT. It translates to CATAAATGEKLFF.

The V gene is TRBV7-8, the J gene TRBJ1-1; 7 nucleotides line up with TRBD1. V shed 5 bases, J shed 7 bases, and the junction held 4 bases outside the gene matches. The CDR3 contains 12 residues. The germline V gene has CDR1 SGHVS and CDR2 FQNEAQ. The CDR3 here is CASSTGTVEAFF. CDR3 DNA sequence: TGTGCCAGCAGCACCGGGACAGTTGAAGCTTTCTTT.

The V and J genes are TRBV5-4 and TRBJ2-7; tentatively, D is TRBD2 (6 bases). There are 15 residues in the CDR3. Trimming cost V 4 bases and J 5 bases, with 19 bases left between them. In germline, CDR1 is SGHNT, CDR2 YYREEE (reference sequence). The CDR3, as DNA: TGTGCCAGCAGCCTGAAGACTAGTTTACGCCACGAGCAGTACTTC. Translating it yields CASSLKTSLRHEQYF.

V gene TRBV5-4 combines with J gene TRBJ2-2; 9 bases map to TRBD1. This CDR3 region has 16 residues. Germline V gene lookup returns CDR1 SGHNT and CDR2 YYREEE (reference sequence). V shed 4 bases and J 5 bases; nucleotides not matched to a gene: 9. This CDR3 reads CASSGGQGERTGELFF. The DNA for the CDR3 is TGTGCCAGCAGCGGGGGACAGGGCGAAAGAACCGGGGAGCTGTTTTTT.

In regard to this clone: The sample has other DNA sequences that encode this CDR3 too. The chain links TRBV28 to TRBJ1-3; D remains ambiguous. Between the trimmed V and J ends, which lost 6 bases and 1 base, there was a span of 4 bases. The germline CDR1 and CDR2 sequences are MDHEN and SYDVKM. The CDR3 sequence is 12 residues long. CDR3 nucleotides: TGTGCCAGCAGCCCATCTGGAAACACCATATATTTT. It translates to CASSPSGNTIYF.

This chain connects TRBV5-6 to TRBJ1-2, with TRBD1 matching over 7 bases. Losses at the gene ends were 4 bases for V and 7 bases for J; bases not matched to a gene: 7. The CDR3 spans 13 residues. CDR1 and CDR2 from the germline V gene are SGHDT and YYEEEE. CDR3 sequence (DNA): TGTGCCAGCAGCCCCGACAGGGACGGTGGCTACACCTTC. Amino acids: CASSPDRDGGYTF.

The V call is TRBV24-1, the J call TRBJ1-1, with a tentative D call TRBD1 (5 bases). Germline assignment: CDR1 KGHDR and CDR2 SFDVKD. This CDR3 comprises 14 residues. The V end was cut by 4 bases, the J end by 1 base, with 9 bases between. CDR3 coding DNA: TGTGCCACCAGTGACAGGACACCGAACACTGAAGCTTTCTTT. This sequence encodes CATSDRTPNTEAFF.

V gene TRBV6-5 combines with J gene TRBJ1-2; perhaps TRBD1 as D (6 bases). CDR3 length: 11 amino acids. The germline V and J ends were trimmed by 6 bases and 14 bases, with 16 bases remaining between them. The germline CDR1 and CDR2 sequences are MNHEY and SVGAGI. The CDR3 DNA reads as TGTGCCAGCAGAACCGACAGGATTTATACCTTC. It encodes CASRTDRIYTF.

V gene TRBV7-3 combines with J gene TRBJ2-3; weak D call: TRBD2 (6 bases). With 1 base removed from V and 1 base from J, the gap between germline ends came to 9 bases. Germline loops: CDR1 SGHTA, CDR2 FQGTGA. The CDR3 consists of 15 residues. The CDR3 loop reads CASSLNGGGTDTQYF. The CDR3 DNA follows: TGTGCCAGCAGCTTAAACGGGGGAGGCACAGATACGCAGTATTTT.

J is TRBJ1-1 and V is TRBV27, with 9 bases aligning to TRBD1. The CDR3 extends over 13 amino acids. Germline CDR1 MNHEY, CDR2 SMNVEV (reference sequence). V dropped 6 bases and J dropped 7; count of bases not matched to a gene: 6. CDR3 loop: CASSGTGGGEAFF. CDR3 DNA sequence: TGTGCCAGCAGCGGCACAGGGGGCGGTGAAGCTTTCTTT.

This chain joins TRBV25-1 and TRBJ2-5, with no clear D. CDR3 size: 15 residues. The V end lost 2 bases, the J end lost 0 bases, and 10 bases lay between the germline ends. CDR1 MGHDK and CDR2 SYGVNS come from the germline V gene. This chain's CDR3 is CASSEHKPNQETQYF. The CDR3, as DNA: TGTGCCAGCAGTGAACATAAGCCTAACCAAGAGACCCAGTACTTC.

This sequence joins TRBV3-1 (or the pseudogene TRBV3-2) and TRBJ1-4; D not resolved. Germline CDR1 LGHDT, CDR2 YNNKEL (reference sequence). The CDR3 sequence is 16 residues long. V lost 4 bases and J lost 3, with 15 bases in between. CDR3 amino acids: CASSPGPPEANEKLFF. The DNA for the CDR3 is TGTGCCAGCAGCCCCGGCCCCCCGGAGGCTAATGAAAAACTGTTTTTT.

The chain employs TRBV19 and TRBJ1-5, with D perhaps matching TRBD1 (5 bases). The CDR3 is 16 residues long. Trimming removed 1 base from V and 3 bases from J, with 13 bases in between. CDR1 and CDR2 (germline): LNHDA, SQIVND (reference sequence). In DNA, the CDR3 is TGTGCCAGTAGTATAGGTTGGGCAGGGCTCAATCAGCCCCAGCATTTT. This encodes CASSIGWAGLNQPQHF. Together with reference TRBV19 and TRBJ1-5, the CDR3 gives the full variable domain: DGGITQSPKYLFRKEGQNVTLSCEQNLNHDAMYWYRQDPGQGLRLIYYSQIVNDFQKGDIAEGYSVSREKKESFPLTVTSAQKNPTAFYLCASSIGWAGLNQPQHFGDGTRLSIL.

The chain employs TRBV4-1 and TRBJ1-2; perhaps TRBD1 as D (5 bases). The V and J ends lost 5 bases and 3 bases respectively, with 28 bases between them. In germline, CDR1 is MGHRA, CDR2 YSYEKL. The CDR3 is 19 residues long. The CDR3 sequence is CASSEVSDISPEPHYGYTF. In DNA, the CDR3 is TGCGCCAGCAGCGAAGTTTCGGACATCTCCCCCGAGCCACACTATGGCTACACCTTC.